This T cell receptor (beta chain) was captured in a study of T cells in Graves' hyperthyroidism and ophthalmopathy. Study observations and caveats: Ophthalmopathy, which appeared later, was predicted by the model a median around 6.5 months before onset. Ophthalmopathy was told apart from stable hyperthyroidism by a 13 V-J model.

CDR1 SNHLY and CDR2 FYNNEI come from the germline V gene. The CDR3 has 15 amino acids. The V gene end was trimmed by 5 bases and the J gene end by 6 bases; junction bases not matched to a gene: 9. This clonotype was detected ten times or more. Its antigen is currently unknown. TCR beta CDR3 sequences were amplified from RNA transcripts. Researchers ran a first-round RT-PCR on the TCR CDR3 using the HTBI primer set. TCRdb reprocessed the multiplex PCR reads with MiXCR, giving one entry per CDR3 protein. The sample lists some 550,000 distinct CDR3 sequences; roughly 20% were seen once. Disease duration under 2 months; hyperthyroidism patients were aged 18 to 65. Each diagnosis was grounded in clinical symptoms, serum thyroxine and TRAb, thyroid ultrasound, and orbital computed tomography.

The V call is TRBV2, the J call TRBJ1-5, with 8 bases that match TRBD1. The source is a man aged 18 to 29 with Graves' hyperthyroidism. The sequencing input was blood. CDR3 loop: CASSLEGQGGQPQHF. Written as DNA, the CDR3 is TGTGCCAGCAGTTTGGAAGGACAGGGAGGTCAGCCCCAGCATTTT.